This is a list of T cell receptor beta chains from one sample in a study of blood T cells in healthy people across ages. One entry per CDR3 protein results from TCRdb running MiXCR on the 5' RACE reads. The data contain over a million distinct CDR3 sequences, less than 50% of them singletons. The specimen sequenced was blood. Receptors originate from a woman aged 60-70 years in good health. Both conserved end residues are part of each CDR3. D genes are given only for firm matches. Only some rows state a clone size, as once, few, many or a class for expanded clones.

size	D	V	J	DNA	CDR3
-	-	TRBV5-1	TRBJ2-5	TGCGCCAGCGGCTTGGTTACAGTAAGTCTTGGGCGAGAGACCCAGTACTTC	CASGLVTVSLGRETQYF
many	TRBD2	TRBV28	TRBJ2-5	TGTGCCAGCAGTCCAAATAGCGGGAGGGCCCAAGAGACCCAGTACTTC	CASSPNSGRAQETQYF
-	-	TRBV7-9	TRBJ1-2	TGTGCCAGCAGCTTACCAGATAACTATGGCTACACCTTC	CASSLPDNYGYTF
-	-	TRBV20-1	TRBJ1-5	TGCAGTGCTAGAGGAGAATTATTTCAGCCCCAGCATTTT	CSARGELFQPQHF
-	-	TRBV14	TRBJ1-2	TGTGCCAGCAGCCAAGATCGCTGGGGAGGTGGCTACACCTTC	CASSQDRWGGGYTF
many	-	TRBV7-9	TRBJ2-7	TGTGCCAGCAGCTTAGTTGGGACCTCATACGAGCAGTACTTC	CASSLVGTSYEQYF
-	-	TRBV20-1	TRBJ2-2	TGCAGTGCTAGAGATTCAGGGGCGCGAATAACCGGGGAGCTGTTTTTT	CSARDSGARITGELFF
few	-	TRBV29-1	TRBJ2-5	TGCAGCGTTGCCGCAGGGGCCGCCAGGACCCAGTACTTC	CSVAAGAARTQYF
-	TRBD2	TRBV11-2	TRBJ2-3	TGTGCCAGCCGTCGACCGGGGCGCGGGACTAGCGGGAGGGGGAGCACAGATACGCAGTATTTT	CASRRPGRGTSGRGSTDTQYF
-	TRBD1	TRBV12-3/TRBV12-4	TRBJ2-1	TGTGCCAGCAGTTTCGCGGGACAGGGGGGCAATGAGCAGTTCTTC	CASSFAGQGGNEQFF
few	-	TRBV7-2	TRBJ2-7	TGTGCCAGCAGCCCAATTCAGGGGCCCTACGAGCAGTACTTC	CASSPIQGPYEQYF
once	-	TRBV24-1	TRBJ2-1	TGTGCCACCAGTGGCCAGGCGAACCCTTACAATGAGCAGTTCTTC	CATSGQANPYNEQFF
-	-	TRBV12-3/TRBV12-4	TRBJ1-1	TGTGCCAGCAGACTCCCCGGGGGTGAAGCTTTCTTT	CASRLPGGEAFF
-	TRBD1	TRBV7-2	TRBJ1-2	TGTACCAGCAGCCCCGGACAGGGGAACTATGGCTACACCTTC	CTSSPGQGNYGYTF
-	-	TRBV10-3	TRBJ1-5	TGTGCCATCAGCGATCAGGGTTTTAGTAGCAATCAGCCCCAGCATTTT	CAISDQGFSSNQPQHF
-	-	TRBV20-1	TRBJ2-5	TGCAGTGTTAAAATATACCGGGCGGGGGAGACCCAGTACTTC	CSVKIYRAGETQYF
few	TRBD1	TRBV29-1	TRBJ2-7	TGCAGCGTCACTTCTTCGACAGGGTCCTCCTACGAGCAGTACTTC	CSVTSSTGSSYEQYF
-	-	TRBV20-1	TRBJ2-3	TGCAGTGCTCCCGGACAGGGACTAAATACGCAGTATTTT	CSAPGQGLNTQYF
-	TRBD2	TRBV20-1	TRBJ2-3	TGCAGTGCTAGAGATCCCAATAGCGGGAGGACAGATACGCAGTATTTT	CSARDPNSGRTDTQYF
-	-	TRBV6-2/TRBV6-3	TRBJ2-7	TGTGCCAGCAGTTATTCCGGGGGACCCCTCGAGCAGTACTTC	CASSYSGGPLEQYF
few	-	TRBV20-1	TRBJ1-1	TGCAGTGCTAGTCCACCCCTCACCAGGTTGAACACTGAAGCTTTCTTT	CSASPPLTRLNTEAFF
-	-	TRBV12-3/TRBV12-4	TRBJ1-5	TGTGCCAGCAGTTTAGGTAGGGAAAACTGGCCCCAGCATTTT	CASSLGRENWPQHF
-	TRBD2	TRBV3-1	TRBJ2-1	TGTGCCAGCAGCCAAGCACTAGCGGGAGTTCTCTCCTACAATGAGCAGTTCTTC	CASSQALAGVLSYNEQFF
few	TRBD2	TRBV5-1	TRBJ2-1	TGCGCCAGCAGCTTGACGGGAGGGGGGGACATCTACAATGAGCAGTTCTTC	CASSLTGGGDIYNEQFF
few	-	TRBV20-1	TRBJ2-7	TGCAGTGCCACACCTGGGACCATCTACGAGCAGTACTTC	CSATPGTIYEQYF
-	-	TRBV12-3/TRBV12-4	TRBJ2-1	TGTGCCAGCACGCCGGGTCACTCAAGTAATGAGCAGTTCTTC	CASTPGHSSNEQFF
once	-	TRBV29-1	TRBJ1-2	TGCAGCGTGACGGGAGAGGGCTATGGCTACACCTTC	CSVTGEGYGYTF